The rows below give T cell receptor beta chains drawn from one sample of a study of blood T cells in healthy people across ages. TCRdb reprocessed the 5' RACE reads via MiXCR and lists one record per CDR3 protein. The repertoire holds around 940,000 distinct CDR3 sequences, with roughly 51% as singletons. The sample comprised blood. Receptor source: a woman aged 60 to 75 in good health. CDR3s include the opening cysteine and the closing phenylalanine or tryptophan. The D gene is left open where the match is weak. Size values are once, few and many counts, or a class for expanded clones, and some rows have none.

V gene: TRBV4-1; clone size: once; D gene: TRBD2; J gene: TRBJ2-5; CDR3 protein: CASSQDRNCRAGVWETQYF; CDR3 DNA: TGCGCCAGCAGCCAAGATCGGAATTGCCGGGCGGGAGTTTGGGAGACCCAGTACTTC
V gene: TRBV6-2/TRBV6-3; clone size: NA; D gene: NA; J gene: TRBJ2-5; CDR3 protein: CASSYWLASKAGTQYF; CDR3 DNA: TGTGCCAGCAGTTACTGGCTAGCGTCCAAGGCCGGGACCCAGTACTTC
V gene: TRBV27; clone size: NA; D gene: TRBD2; J gene: TRBJ2-1; CDR3 protein: CASSTTRTSGGAYNEQFF; CDR3 DNA: TGTGCCAGCAGTACCACCCGGACTAGCGGGGGGGCTTACAATGAGCAGTTCTTC
V gene: TRBV11-2; clone size: NA; D gene: TRBD1; J gene: TRBJ2-7; CDR3 protein: CASSPGGQGAEEQCF; CDR3 DNA: TGTGCCAGCAGCCCCGGAGGACAGGGGGCTGAAGAGCAGTGCTTC
V gene: TRBV4-1; clone size: few; D gene: TRBD2; J gene: TRBJ2-3; CDR3 protein: CASSQDRGRLRSTDTQYF; CDR3 DNA: TGCGCCAGCAGCCAAGATCGCGGGAGGCTCCGTAGCACAGATACGCAGTATTTT
V gene: TRBV29-1; clone size: few; D gene: NA; J gene: TRBJ2-1; CDR3 protein: CSHRQAYNEQFF; CDR3 DNA: TGCAGCCACAGACAGGCCTACAATGAGCAGTTCTTC
V gene: TRBV15; clone size: few; D gene: TRBD2; J gene: TRBJ2-5; CDR3 protein: CATSNPGLDLRGQYF; CDR3 DNA: TGTGCCACCAGCAACCCGGGACTAGACCTACGTGGGCAGTACTTC
V gene: TRBV11-2; clone size: few; D gene: NA; J gene: TRBJ2-6; CDR3 protein: CASTGGANVLTF; CDR3 DNA: TGTGCCAGCACGGGTGGGGCCAACGTCCTGACTTTC
V gene: TRBV15; clone size: few; D gene: NA; J gene: TRBJ1-2; CDR3 protein: CATSRDSVVDYTF; CDR3 DNA: TGTGCCACCAGCAGAGATTCTGTGGTTGACTACACCTTC
V gene: TRBV7-2; clone size: NA; D gene: NA; J gene: TRBJ2-4; CDR3 protein: CASSPEVGGAKNIQYF; CDR3 DNA: TGTGCCAGCAGCCCGGAGGTCGGAGGGGCCAAAAACATTCAGTACTTC
V gene: TRBV6-2/TRBV6-3; clone size: NA; D gene: TRBD1; J gene: TRBJ2-1; CDR3 protein: CASSYTGTGVFF; CDR3 DNA: TGTGCCAGCAGTTACACCGGGACAGGGGTGTTCTTC
V gene: TRBV18; clone size: NA; D gene: NA; J gene: TRBJ1-1; CDR3 protein: CASSPRAQSNTEAFF; CDR3 DNA: TGTGCCAGCTCACCACGAGCACAGTCGAACACTGAAGCTTTCTTT
V gene: TRBV9; clone size: once; D gene: NA; J gene: TRBJ2-5; CDR3 protein: CASSAGGTGQETQYF; CDR3 DNA: TGTGCCAGCAGCGCGGGAGGGACAGGACAGGAGACCCAGTACTTC
V gene: TRBV25-1; clone size: few; D gene: NA; J gene: TRBJ1-6; CDR3 protein: CASSEQPNSPLHF; CDR3 DNA: TGTGCCAGCAGTGAACAACCGAATTCACCCCTCCACTTT
V gene: TRBV2; clone size: once; D gene: NA; J gene: TRBJ2-7; CDR3 protein: CASSEGSLAFESYEQYF; CDR3 DNA: TGTGCCAGCAGTGAAGGGAGTCTAGCTTTTGAGTCCTACGAGCAGTACTTC
V gene: TRBV28; clone size: NA; D gene: TRBD1; J gene: TRBJ1-2; CDR3 protein: CASTLSQGFPSTF; CDR3 DNA: TGTGCCAGCACCCTATCACAGGGGTTTCCCTCCACCTTC
V gene: TRBV12-3/TRBV12-4; clone size: NA; D gene: NA; J gene: TRBJ1-5; CDR3 protein: CASSLSAGPNQPQHF; CDR3 DNA: TGTGCCAGCAGTTTAAGTGCAGGCCCCAATCAGCCCCAGCATTTT
V gene: TRBV4-2; clone size: NA; D gene: TRBD2; J gene: TRBJ2-3; CDR3 protein: CASSQERTTSEITDTQYF; CDR3 DNA: TGTGCCAGCAGCCAAGAGAGGACGACTAGCGAAATCACAGATACGCAGTATTTT
V gene: TRBV28; clone size: NA; D gene: NA; J gene: TRBJ2-7; CDR3 protein: CASSPPQVSEQYF; CDR3 DNA: TGTGCCAGCAGTCCCCCACAAGTAAGCGAGCAGTACTTC
V gene: TRBV29-1; clone size: NA; D gene: TRBD2; J gene: TRBJ2-7; CDR3 protein: CSVTSGDSYEQYF; CDR3 DNA: TGCAGCGTGACTAGCGGGGACTCCTACGAGCAGTACTTC
V gene: TRBV12-3/TRBV12-4; clone size: NA; D gene: NA; J gene: TRBJ1-1; CDR3 protein: CASRRGRAENTEAFF; CDR3 DNA: TGTGCCAGCAGAAGGGGACGGGCAGAGAACACTGAAGCTTTCTTT
V gene: TRBV20-1; clone size: NA; D gene: TRBD2; J gene: TRBJ2-3; CDR3 protein: CSASAPAGGPGTDTQYF; CDR3 DNA: TGCAGTGCTTCAGCCCCAGCGGGAGGGCCCGGTACAGATACGCAGTATTTT
V gene: TRBV2; clone size: few; D gene: NA; J gene: TRBJ2-7; CDR3 protein: CASKSSRENLSYEQYF; CDR3 DNA: TGTGCCAGCAAGTCCAGCAGGGAGAACCTCTCCTACGAGCAGTACTTC
V gene: TRBV4-1; clone size: many; D gene: NA; J gene: TRBJ2-5; CDR3 protein: CASSLASSETQYF; CDR3 DNA: TGCGCCAGCAGCCTAGCGTCTTCAGAGACCCAGTACTTC
V gene: TRBV5-4; clone size: few; D gene: NA; J gene: TRBJ1-2; CDR3 protein: CASSLAGFFDYGYTF; CDR3 DNA: TGTGCCAGCAGCTTGGCTGGGTTTTTCGACTATGGCTACACCTTC
V gene: TRBV14; clone size: once; D gene: NA; J gene: TRBJ1-6; CDR3 protein: CASSQVSGYNSPLHF; CDR3 DNA: TGTGCCAGCAGCCAAGTCAGTGGGTATAATTCACCCCTCCACTTT
V gene: TRBV5-1; clone size: once; D gene: NA; J gene: TRBJ2-7; CDR3 protein: CASSFLPDRRSYEQYF; CDR3 DNA: TGCGCCAGCAGTTTCCTGCCCGACCGCCGCTCCTACGAGCAGTACTTC
V gene: TRBV20-1; clone size: NA; D gene: NA; J gene: TRBJ2-2; CDR3 protein: CSARDLEGANTGELFF; CDR3 DNA: TGCAGTGCTAGAGATCTGGAGGGGGCGAACACCGGGGAGCTGTTTTTT
V gene: TRBV2; clone size: NA; D gene: NA; J gene: TRBJ1-1; CDR3 protein: CASSVATVNTEAFF; CDR3 DNA: TGTGCCAGCAGTGTTGCGACCGTGAACACTGAAGCTTTCTTT
V gene: TRBV28; clone size: NA; D gene: TRBD2; J gene: TRBJ2-7; CDR3 protein: CASSSPTSGTYEQYF; CDR3 DNA: TGTGCCAGCAGTTCCCCGACTAGCGGGACCTACGAGCAGTACTTC
V gene: TRBV27; clone size: NA; D gene: TRBD1; J gene: TRBJ2-1; CDR3 protein: CASSRLIYRDRGLYNEQFF; CDR3 DNA: TGTGCCAGCAGCCGACTGATCTACCGGGACAGGGGTCTCTACAATGAGCAGTTCTTC
V gene: TRBV20-1; clone size: NA; D gene: NA; J gene: TRBJ2-3; CDR3 protein: CSAPPKDTQYF; CDR3 DNA: TGCAGTGCGCCGCCCAAAGATACGCAGTATTTT
V gene: TRBV20-1; clone size: NA; D gene: NA; J gene: TRBJ2-1; CDR3 protein: CSAVGQSSYNEQFF; CDR3 DNA: TGCAGTGCTGTCGGGCAGAGCTCCTACAATGAGCAGTTCTTC
V gene: TRBV27; clone size: NA; D gene: TRBD2; J gene: TRBJ2-3; CDR3 protein: CASSILAGEGTDTQYF; CDR3 DNA: TGTGCCAGCAGTATCTTAGCGGGAGAAGGGACAGATACGCAGTATTTT
V gene: TRBV4-3; clone size: once; D gene: NA; J gene: TRBJ2-5; CDR3 protein: CASSPVWGAETQYF; CDR3 DNA: TGCGCCAGCAGCCCCGTTTGGGGGGCGGAGACCCAGTACTTC